This T cell receptor (beta chain) emerged from a study of blood T cells in healthy people across ages. Of note for this clonotype: Its specificity is unknown.

Findings of the study overall: PBMCs left unsorted prevented a conclusive naive versus antigen-experienced comparison. In the absence of known donor CMV status, changes in expanded clonotypes were possibly confounded.

CDR1 and CDR2 (germline): SQVTM, ANQGSEA. The junction had 3 bases not matched to a gene; V was cut back by 7 bases and J by 6 bases. The CDR3 is made up of 13 amino acids. Each sample yielded at least 5.5 micrograms of PBMC total RNA. PCR was performed a second time for roughly 7 to 12 cycles using a sample-barcoded 5' primer and a J-beta primer mix. Each cDNA molecule carried a tag from a template-switch adaptor that contained 12 random nucleotides. Each CDR3 protein gets one entry after TCRdb re-called the 5' RACE reads with MiXCR. In the table there are 550,000 to 650,000 distinct CDR3 sequences, about 29% of which are singletons. The same sample was also used in a study of T cells of mothers and their children.

This chain joins TRBV29-1 and TRBJ2-1, with 13 bases that match TRBD2. The TCR sequence derives from a boy aged 2 to 9 in good health. Sample: blood. The CDR3 spells CSGGLAGANEQFF. The CDR3 region has the DNA TGCAGCGGTGGACTAGCGGGGGCCAATGAGCAGTTCTTC.